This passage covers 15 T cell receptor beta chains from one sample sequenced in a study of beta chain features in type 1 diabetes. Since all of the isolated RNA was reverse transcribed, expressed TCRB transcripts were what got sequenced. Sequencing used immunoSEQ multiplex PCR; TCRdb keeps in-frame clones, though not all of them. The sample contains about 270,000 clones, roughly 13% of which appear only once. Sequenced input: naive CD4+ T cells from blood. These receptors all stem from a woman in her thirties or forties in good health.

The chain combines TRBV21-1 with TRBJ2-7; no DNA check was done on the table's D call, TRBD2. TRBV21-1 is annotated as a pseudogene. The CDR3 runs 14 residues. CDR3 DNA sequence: TGTGCCAGCAGCCCCCGGAAGGGAGTCCACGAGCAGTACTTC. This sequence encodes CASSPRKGVHEQYF.

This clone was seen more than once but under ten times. The CDR3 DNA follows: TGCGCCAGCAGCCAAGAGGCTAGCGGGGGGAGCGCAGATACGCAGTATTTT. It translates to CASSQEASGGSADTQYF. This sequence joins TRBV4-3 and TRBJ2-3, with 11 bases aligning to TRBD2. This CDR3 has 17 residues. The V gene's germline CDR1 is LGHNA and CDR2 YSLEER. V trimming: 0 bases; J trimming: 4 bases; junction bases outside the gene matches: 6.

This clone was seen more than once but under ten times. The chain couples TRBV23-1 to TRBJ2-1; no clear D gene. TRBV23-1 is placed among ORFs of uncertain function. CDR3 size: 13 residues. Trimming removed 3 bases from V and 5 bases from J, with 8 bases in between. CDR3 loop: CASSHFKNNEQFF. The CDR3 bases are TGCGCCAGCAGTCATTTCAAAAACAATGAGCAGTTCTTC.

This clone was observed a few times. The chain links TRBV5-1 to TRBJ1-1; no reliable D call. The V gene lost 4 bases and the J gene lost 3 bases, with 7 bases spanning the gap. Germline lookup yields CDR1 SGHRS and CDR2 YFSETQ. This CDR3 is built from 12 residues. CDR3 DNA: TGCGCCAGCAGCCAGAGGGACACTGAAGCTTTCTTT. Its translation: CASSQRDTEAFF.

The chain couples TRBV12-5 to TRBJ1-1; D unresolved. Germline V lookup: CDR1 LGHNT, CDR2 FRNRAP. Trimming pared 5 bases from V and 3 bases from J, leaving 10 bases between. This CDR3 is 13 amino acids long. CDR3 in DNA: TGTGCTAGTGGTCCCCCCTCGGACACTGAAGCTTTCTTT. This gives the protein CASGPPSDTEAFF.

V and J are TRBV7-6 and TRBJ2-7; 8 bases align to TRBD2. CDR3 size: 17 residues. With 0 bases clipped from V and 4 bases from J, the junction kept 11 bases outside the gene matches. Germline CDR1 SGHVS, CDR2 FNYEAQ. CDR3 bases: TGTGCCAGCAGCTTAGCCCCCCCGGGACTAGAAGCGTACGAGCAGTACTTC. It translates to CASSLAPPGLEAYEQYF.

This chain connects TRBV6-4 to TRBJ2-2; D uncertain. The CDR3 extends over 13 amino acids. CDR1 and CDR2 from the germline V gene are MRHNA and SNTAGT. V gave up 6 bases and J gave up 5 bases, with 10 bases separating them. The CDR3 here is CASSLESTGELFF. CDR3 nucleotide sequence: TGTGCCAGCAGCCTAGAGTCGACCGGGGAGCTGTTTTTT.

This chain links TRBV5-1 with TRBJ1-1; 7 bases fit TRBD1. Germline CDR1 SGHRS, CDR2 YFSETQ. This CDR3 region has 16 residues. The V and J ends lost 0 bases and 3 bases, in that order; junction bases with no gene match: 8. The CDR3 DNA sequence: TGCGCCAGCAGCTTGGAGGGGGCCCCGCGATACACTGAAGCTTTCTTT. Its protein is CASSLEGAPRYTEAFF.

The CDR3 sequence: CARKGDNEKLFF. As DNA, the CDR3 is TGTGCCCGCAAGGGGGATAATGAAAAACTGTTTTTT. J is TRBJ1-4 and V is TRBV25-1, with D perhaps matching TRBD1 (6 bases). V was pared by 11 bases and J by 4 bases, with 11 bases between. The CDR3 length is 12 residues. Germline lookup yields CDR1 MGHDK and CDR2 SYGVNS. Combining the CDR3 with reference TRBV25-1 and TRBJ1-4 gives the whole variable domain EADIYQTPRYLVIGTGKKITLECSQTMGHDKMYWYQQDPGMELHLIHYSYGVNSTEKGDLSSESTVSRIRTEHFPLTLESARPSHTSQYLCARKGDNEKLFFGSGTQLSVL.

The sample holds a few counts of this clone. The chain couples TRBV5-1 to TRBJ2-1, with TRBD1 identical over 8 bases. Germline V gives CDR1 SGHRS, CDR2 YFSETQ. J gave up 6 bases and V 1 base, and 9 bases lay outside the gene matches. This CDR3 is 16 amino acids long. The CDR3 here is CASSLYARGQRNEQFF. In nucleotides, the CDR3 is TGCGCCAGCAGCTTGTACGCCAGGGGGCAGCGCAATGAGCAGTTCTTC. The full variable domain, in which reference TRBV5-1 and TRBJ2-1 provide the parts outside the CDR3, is KAGVTQTPRYLIKTRGQQVTLSCSPISGHRSVSWYQQTPGQGLQFLFEYFSETQRNKGNFPGRFSGRQFSNSRSEMNVSTLELGDSALYLCASSLYARGQRNEQFFGPGTRLTVL.

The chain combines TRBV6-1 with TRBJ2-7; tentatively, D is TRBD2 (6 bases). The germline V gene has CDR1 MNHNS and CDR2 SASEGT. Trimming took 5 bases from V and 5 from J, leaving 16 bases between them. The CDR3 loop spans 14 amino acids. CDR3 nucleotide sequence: TGTGCCAGCAGTCCCAGGGAGGTTCGGAACGAGCAGTACTTC. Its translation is CASSPREVRNEQYF.

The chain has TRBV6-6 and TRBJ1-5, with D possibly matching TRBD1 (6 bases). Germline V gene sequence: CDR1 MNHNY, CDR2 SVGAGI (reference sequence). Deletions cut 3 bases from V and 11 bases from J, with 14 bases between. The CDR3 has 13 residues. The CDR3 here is CASSYIGEGAQHF. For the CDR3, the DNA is TGTGCCAGCAGTTATATCGGGGAGGGGGCCCAGCATTTT.

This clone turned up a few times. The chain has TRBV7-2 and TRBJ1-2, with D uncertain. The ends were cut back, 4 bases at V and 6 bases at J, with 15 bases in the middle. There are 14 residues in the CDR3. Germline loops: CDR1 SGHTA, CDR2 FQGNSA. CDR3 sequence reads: CASSSRGVLDGYTF. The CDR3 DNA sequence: TGTGCCAGCAGCTCCCGGGGAGTCCTAGATGGCTACACCTTC. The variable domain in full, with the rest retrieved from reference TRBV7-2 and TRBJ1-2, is GAGVSQSPSNKVTEKGKDVELRCDPISGHTALYWYRQSLGQGLEFLIYFQGNSAPDKSGLPSDRFSAERTGGSVSTLTIQRTQQEDSAVYLCASSSRGVLDGYTFGSGTRLTVV.

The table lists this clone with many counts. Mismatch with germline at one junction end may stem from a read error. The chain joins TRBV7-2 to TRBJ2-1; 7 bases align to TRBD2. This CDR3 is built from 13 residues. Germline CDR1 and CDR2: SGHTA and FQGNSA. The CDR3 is CASSRDYPPVGIF. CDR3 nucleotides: TGTGCCAGCAGCCGGGACTACCCCCCAGTGGGGATCTTC.

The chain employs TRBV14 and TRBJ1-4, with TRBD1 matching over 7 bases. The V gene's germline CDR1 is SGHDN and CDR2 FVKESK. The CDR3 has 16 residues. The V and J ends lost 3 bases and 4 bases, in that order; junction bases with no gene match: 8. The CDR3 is CASSQAYRGNNEKLFF. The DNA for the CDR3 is TGTGCCAGCAGCCAGGCCTACAGGGGCAATAATGAAAAACTGTTTTTT.